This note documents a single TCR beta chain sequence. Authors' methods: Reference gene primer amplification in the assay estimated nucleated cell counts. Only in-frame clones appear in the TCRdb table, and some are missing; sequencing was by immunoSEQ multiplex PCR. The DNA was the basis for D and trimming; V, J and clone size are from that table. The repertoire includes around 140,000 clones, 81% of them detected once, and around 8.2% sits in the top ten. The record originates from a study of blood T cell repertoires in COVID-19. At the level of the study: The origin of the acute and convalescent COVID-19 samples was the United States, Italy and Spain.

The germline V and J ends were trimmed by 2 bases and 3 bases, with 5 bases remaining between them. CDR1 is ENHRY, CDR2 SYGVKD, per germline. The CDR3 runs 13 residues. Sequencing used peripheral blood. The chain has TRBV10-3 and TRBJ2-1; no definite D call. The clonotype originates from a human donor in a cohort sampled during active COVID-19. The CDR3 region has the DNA TGTGCCATCAGTGAGGAGGTCTACAATGAGCAGTTCTTC. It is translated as CAISEEVYNEQFF.